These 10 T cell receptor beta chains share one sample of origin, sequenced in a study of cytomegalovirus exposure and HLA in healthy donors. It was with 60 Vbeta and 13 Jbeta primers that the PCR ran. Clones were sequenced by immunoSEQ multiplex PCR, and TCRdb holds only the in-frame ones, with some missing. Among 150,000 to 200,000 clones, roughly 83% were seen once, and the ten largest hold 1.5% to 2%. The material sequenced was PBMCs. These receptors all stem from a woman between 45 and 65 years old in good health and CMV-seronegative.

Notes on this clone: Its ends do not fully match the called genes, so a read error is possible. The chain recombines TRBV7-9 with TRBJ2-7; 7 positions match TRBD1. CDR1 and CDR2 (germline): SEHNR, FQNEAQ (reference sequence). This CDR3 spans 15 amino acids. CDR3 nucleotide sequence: TGTTCCAGCAGCTCTGTGGTCCCAGGGGGTTACGAGCAGTACTTC. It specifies CSSSSVVPGGYEQYF.

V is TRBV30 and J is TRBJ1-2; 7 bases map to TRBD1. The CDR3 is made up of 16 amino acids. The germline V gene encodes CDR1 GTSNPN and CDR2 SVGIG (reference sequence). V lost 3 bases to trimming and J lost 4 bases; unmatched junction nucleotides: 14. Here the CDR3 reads CAWRGAGKGASYGYTF. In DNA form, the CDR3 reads TGTGCCTGGAGGGGGGCAGGGAAGGGGGCCTCCTATGGCTACACCTTC.

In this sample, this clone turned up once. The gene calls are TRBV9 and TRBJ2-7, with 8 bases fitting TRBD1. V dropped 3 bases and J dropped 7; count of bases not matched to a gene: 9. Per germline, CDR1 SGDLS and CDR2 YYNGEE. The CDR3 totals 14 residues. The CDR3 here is CASSAGTGLEEQYF. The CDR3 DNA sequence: TGTGCCAGCAGCGCCGGGACAGGACTCGAGGAGCAGTACTTC.

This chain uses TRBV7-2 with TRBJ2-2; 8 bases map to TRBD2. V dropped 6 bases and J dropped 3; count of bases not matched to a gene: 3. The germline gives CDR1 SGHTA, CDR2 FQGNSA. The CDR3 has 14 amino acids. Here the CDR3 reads CASSPGGDTGELFF. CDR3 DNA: TGTGCCAGCAGTCCCGGGGGGGACACCGGGGAGCTGTTTTTT.

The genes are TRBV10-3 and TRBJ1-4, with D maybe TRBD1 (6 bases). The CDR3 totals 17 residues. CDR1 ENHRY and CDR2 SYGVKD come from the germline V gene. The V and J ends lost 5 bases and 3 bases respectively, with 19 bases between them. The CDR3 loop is CAISSTLGGGSNEKLFF. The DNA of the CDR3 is TGTGCCATCAGTTCGACATTGGGAGGGGGATCTAATGAAAAACTGTTTTTT.

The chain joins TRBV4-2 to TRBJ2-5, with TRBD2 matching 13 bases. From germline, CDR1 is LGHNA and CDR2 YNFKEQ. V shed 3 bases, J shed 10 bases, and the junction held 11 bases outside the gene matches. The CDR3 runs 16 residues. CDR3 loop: CASSQPLAGGPMVQYF. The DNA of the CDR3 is TGTGCCAGCAGCCAGCCACTAGCGGGAGGGCCGATGGTCCAGTACTTC.

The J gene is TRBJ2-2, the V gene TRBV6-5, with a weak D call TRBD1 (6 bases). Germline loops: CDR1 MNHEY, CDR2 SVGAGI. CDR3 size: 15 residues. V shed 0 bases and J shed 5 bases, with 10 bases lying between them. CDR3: CASSYSRGRTGELFF. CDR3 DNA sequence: TGTGCCAGCAGTTACTCCAGGGGCAGGACCGGGGAGCTGTTTTTT.

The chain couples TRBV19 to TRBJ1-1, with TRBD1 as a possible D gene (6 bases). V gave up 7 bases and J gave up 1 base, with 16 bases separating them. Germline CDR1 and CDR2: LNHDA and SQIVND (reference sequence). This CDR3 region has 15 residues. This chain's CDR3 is CASTSGTLQNTEAFF. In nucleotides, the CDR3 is TGTGCCAGTACAAGCGGGACACTCCAGAACACTGAAGCTTTCTTT.

CDR3 sequence (DNA): TGTGCCAGCAGCTTGGTGGGGCCCGGGACTGAAGCTTTCTTT. Its translation: CASSLVGPGTEAFF. This chain connects TRBV5-4 to TRBJ1-1, with a weak D call TRBD1 (5 bases). CDR1 is SGHNT and CDR2 is YYREEE in the germline V gene (reference sequence). There are 14 residues in the CDR3. The V gene lost 0 bases and the J gene lost 5 bases, with 11 bases spanning the gap.

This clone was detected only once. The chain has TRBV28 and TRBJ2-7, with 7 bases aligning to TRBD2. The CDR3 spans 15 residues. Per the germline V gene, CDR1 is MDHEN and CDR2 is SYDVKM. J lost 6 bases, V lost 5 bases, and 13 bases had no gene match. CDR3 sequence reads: CASSPWGEGNSEQYF. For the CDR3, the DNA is TGTGCCAGCAGTCCCTGGGGGGAGGGCAACTCCGAGCAGTACTTC.